This T cell receptor (beta chain) was recorded in a study of blood T cell repertoires in COVID-19. Study-level information: The analysed material was cDNA or gDNA that came from T cells, B-cell-depleted T cells, or PBMCs.

Here immunoSEQ multiplex PCR was the method, and the copy in TCRdb shows in-frame clones only, minus some. The data contain roughly 290,000 clones, about 89% of them singletons. This clone came up once. What was sequenced was peripheral blood. This TCR derives from a woman aged 45-65 years who had recovered from COVID-19.

The CDR3 region is CASRKPGLADHEYF. As DNA, the CDR3 is TGTGCCAGCAGAAAACCGGGACTAGCGGACCATGAGTACTTC. The chain combines TRBV6-5 with TRBJ2-7; 11 nucleotides align to TRBD2. The CDR3 consists of 14 residues. The germline V gene has CDR1 MNHEY and CDR2 SVGAGI. The V gene end was trimmed by 6 bases and the J gene end by 11 bases; junction bases not matched to a gene: 12.